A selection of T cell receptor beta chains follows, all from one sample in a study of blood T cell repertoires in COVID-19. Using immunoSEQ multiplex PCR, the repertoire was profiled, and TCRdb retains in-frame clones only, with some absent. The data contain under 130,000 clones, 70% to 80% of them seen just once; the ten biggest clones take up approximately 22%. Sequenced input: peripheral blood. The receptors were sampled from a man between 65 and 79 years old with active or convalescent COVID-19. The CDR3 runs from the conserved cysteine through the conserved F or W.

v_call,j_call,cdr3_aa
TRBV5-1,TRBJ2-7,CASSFRTGYEQYF
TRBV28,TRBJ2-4,CASSFAGANIQYF
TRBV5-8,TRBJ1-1,CASSFHRVGDTEAFF
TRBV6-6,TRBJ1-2,CASSYADIYGYTF
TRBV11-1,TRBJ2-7,CASSLRGGLDEQYF
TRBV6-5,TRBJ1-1,CATSFQGNTEAFF
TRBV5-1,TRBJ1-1,CASSLDAGTGPLNTEAFF
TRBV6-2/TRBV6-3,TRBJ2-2,CASSLANWSTGELFF
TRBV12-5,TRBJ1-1,CASGTSQAVAFF
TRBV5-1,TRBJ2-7,CASSLRPGQGREQYF
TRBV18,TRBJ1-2,CASSPNRENGYTF
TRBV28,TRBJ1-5,CASGLTGQPQHF
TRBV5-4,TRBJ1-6,CASSRKRGGTGSNSPLHF
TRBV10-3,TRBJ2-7,CAVGPSYEQYF
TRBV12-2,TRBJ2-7,CASRLADGTVADEQYF
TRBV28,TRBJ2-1,CASRTKGATRYNEQFF
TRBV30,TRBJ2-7,CASRTGPYEQYF
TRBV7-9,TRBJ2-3,CASSWGVSTDTQYF
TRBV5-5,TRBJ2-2,CASSLAGTGAGELFF
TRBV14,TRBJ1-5,CASSQVYSKPQHF
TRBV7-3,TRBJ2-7,CASSLTGVAGGTEQYF
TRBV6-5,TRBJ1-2,CASSIRDTSYTF
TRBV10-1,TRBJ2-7,CASSESRAGGEQYF